This TCR beta chain was found in a study of shared clonotypes between healthy human individuals. The ends were cut back, 1 base at V and 5 bases at J, with 4 bases in the middle. CDR1 and CDR2 from the germline V gene are SGHDN and FVKESK. The CDR3 is 12 amino acids. The repertoire was sequenced with immunoSEQ multiplex PCR; TCRdb's copy has only in-frame clones and lacks some. The profile shows over a million clones, roughly 95% of them singletons. This TCR was sampled from a man aged 25-40 years in good health. What was sequenced was naive CD4+ T cells sorted from blood. Subset noted: CD45RA+ positively selected. This rearrangement joins TRBV14 to TRBJ2-3; D is uncertain. CDR3 in amino acids: CASSQGIDTQYF. The CDR3 bases are TGTGCCAGCAGCCAAGGGATAGATACGCAGTATTTT.